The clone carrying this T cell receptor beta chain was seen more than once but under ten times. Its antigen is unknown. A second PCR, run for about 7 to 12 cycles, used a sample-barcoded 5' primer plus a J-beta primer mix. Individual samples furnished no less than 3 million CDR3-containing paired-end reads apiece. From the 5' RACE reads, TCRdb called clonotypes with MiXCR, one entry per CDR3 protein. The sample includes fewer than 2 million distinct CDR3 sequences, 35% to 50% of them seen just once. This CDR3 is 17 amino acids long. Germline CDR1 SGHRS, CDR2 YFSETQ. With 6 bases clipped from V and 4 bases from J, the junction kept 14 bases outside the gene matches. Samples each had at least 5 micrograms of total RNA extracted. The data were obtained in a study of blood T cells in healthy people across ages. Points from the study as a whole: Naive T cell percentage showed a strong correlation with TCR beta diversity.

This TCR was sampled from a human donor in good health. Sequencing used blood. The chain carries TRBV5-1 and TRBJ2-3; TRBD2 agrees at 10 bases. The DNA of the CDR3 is TGCGCCAGCACCCCTCCTAATATAGCGGGGGGAGCAGATACGCAGTATTTT. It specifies CASTPPNIAGGADTQYF.